These 16 T cell receptor beta chains were all obtained from the same sample, sequenced in a study of cytomegalovirus exposure and HLA in healthy donors. 13 Jbeta primers and 60 Vbeta primers were used for the PCR. Sequencing used immunoSEQ multiplex PCR; TCRdb keeps in-frame clones, though not all of them. The data hold more than 90,000 clones, with approximately 78% observed a single time. Sequencing input: PBMCs. The receptors originated from a man younger than 45 in good health and CMV-seropositive.

J is TRBJ1-4 and V is TRBV14, with a possible D match to TRBD1 (5 bases). The CDR3 runs to 15 residues. Trimming removed 1 base from V and 7 bases from J, with 13 bases in between. Germline V gene sequence: CDR1 SGHDN, CDR2 FVKESK. The DNA for the CDR3 is TGTGCCAGCAGCCAAGCGGGGGGGAGGGGTGAAAAACTGTTTTTT. Protein sequence: CASSQAGGRGEKLFF.

V gene TRBV6-5 combines with J gene TRBJ1-2; D is uncertain. With 3 bases removed from V and 5 bases from J, the gap between germline ends came to 7 bases. Germline V gives CDR1 MNHEY, CDR2 SVGAGI. The CDR3 length is 12 residues. The CDR3 bases are TGTGCCAGCAGTTATACAGAATATGGCTACACCTTC. This translates into CASSYTEYGYTF.

The chain uses TRBV6-1 and TRBJ2-7; 7 nucleotides align to TRBD1. Germline V gives CDR1 MNHNS, CDR2 SASEGT. The CDR3 contains 13 residues. The J segment lost 2 bases and the V segment lost 5 bases, leaving 3 bases of the junction unmatched. The CDR3 sequence is CASSRTGPYEQYV. The CDR3 bases are TGTGCCAGCAGTCGGACAGGCCCCTACGAGCAGTACGTC.

This chain links TRBV19 with TRBJ2-7; 9 positions match TRBD1. V gave up 6 bases and J gave up 6 bases; unmatched junction bases: 15. CDR3 length equals 16 residues. Looked up from germline, CDR1 is LNHDA and CDR2 is SQIVND (reference sequence). The CDR3 sequence: CASSDYWTGAASEQYV. The CDR3 bases are TGTGCCAGTAGCGACTACTGGACAGGGGCCGCCTCCGAGCAGTACGTC.

This chain links TRBV9 with TRBJ1-2; perhaps TRBD1 as D (5 bases). Germline CDR1 is SGDLS and CDR2 is YYNGEE. With 0 bases removed from V and 0 bases from J, the gap between germline ends came to 12 bases. The CDR3 has 16 residues. CDR3 DNA sequence: TGTGCCAGCAGCGTAGGATGGTCGGGGGCTAACTATGGCTACACCTTC. It codes for CASSVGWSGANYGYTF.

In its sample, this clone was seen a few times. V is TRBV19 and J is TRBJ2-2; D perhaps matches TRBD2 (6 bases). The CDR3 is made up of 16 amino acids. Per germline, CDR1 LNHDA and CDR2 SQIVND (reference sequence). The germline V and J ends were trimmed by 5 bases and 1 base, with 14 bases remaining between them. The CDR3 is CASSVSGLRNTGELFF. The CDR3 DNA is TGTGCCAGTAGTGTCTCGGGACTCCGGAACACCGGGGAGCTGTTTTTT.

The chain couples TRBV5-6 to TRBJ1-6; tentative D call: TRBD1 (5 bases). The germline V gene encodes CDR1 SGHDT and CDR2 YYEEEE. CDR3 length: 16 amino acids. Trimming left V 1 base short and J 5 bases short, with 13 bases between. The CDR3 DNA sequence: TGTGCCAGCAGCTTGTCTCCGGGCAGGGATAATTCACCCCTCCACTTT. Its protein product is CASSLSPGRDNSPLHF.

The V and J genes are TRBV14 and TRBJ1-2; the D gene is possibly TRBD1 (5 bases). Germline CDR1 SGHDN, CDR2 FVKESK. V was trimmed by 0 bases and J by 4 bases, leaving 15 bases between them. There are 16 residues in the CDR3. DNA for the CDR3: TGTGCCAGCAGCCAAGACGGGGGGGGTCGGAGCTATGGCTACACCTTC. Translating it yields CASSQDGGGRSYGYTF.

The chain is built from TRBV5-8 and TRBJ1-4; D not resolved. V was pared by 1 base and J by 8 bases, with 12 bases between. The germline gives CDR1 SGHTS, CDR2 YDEGEE. The CDR3 covers 14 residues. CDR3 loop: CASSLTGMREKLFF. Written as DNA, the CDR3 is TGTGCCAGCAGCTTGACGGGAATGAGGGAAAAACTGTTTTTT.

The gene calls are TRBV28 and TRBJ1-5; 8 bases match TRBD1. V lost 6 bases, J lost 7 bases, and 8 bases stayed unmatched. The CDR3 is 14 residues long. Germline CDR1 reads MDHEN; CDR2 reads SYDVKM. This CDR3 reads CASRRQGAGQPQHF. The CDR3 region has the DNA TGTGCCAGCAGGAGGCAGGGGGCTGGCCAGCCCCAGCATTTT.

V gene TRBV15 combines with J gene TRBJ2-7; tentative D call: TRBD2 (7 bases). CDR1 is LNHNV and CDR2 is YYDKDF in the germline V gene (reference sequence). Trimming pared 0 bases from V and 0 bases from J, leaving 15 bases between. The CDR3 runs 17 residues. The CDR3: CATSREGGRGTSYEQYF. As DNA, the CDR3 is TGTGCCACCAGCAGAGAAGGGGGGAGGGGTACCTCCTACGAGCAGTACTTC.

The chain links TRBV6-1 to TRBJ1-4, with a possible D match to TRBD1 (5 bases). The germline CDR1 and CDR2 sequences are MNHNS and SASEGT. The CDR3 totals 15 residues. Trimming removed 6 bases from V and 6 bases from J, with 17 bases in between. The chain's CDR3 is CASSSVDRSHEKLFF. CDR3 nucleotides: TGTGCCAGCAGCTCCGTCGACAGATCTCATGAAAAACTGTTTTTT.

The rearrangement joins TRBV4-1 to TRBJ2-2; 9 nucleotides agree with TRBD1. Germline lookup yields CDR1 MGHRA and CDR2 YSYEKL. The CDR3 spans 17 residues. The V segment lost 3 bases and the J segment 7 bases; nucleotides outside the gene matches: 12. The CDR3 reads CASSHSGTGRLNGELFF. For the CDR3, the DNA is TGCGCCAGCAGCCATTCGGGGACAGGGCGATTGAACGGGGAGCTGTTTTTT.

This chain uses TRBV5-1 with TRBJ2-7; D perhaps matches TRBD2 (6 bases). This CDR3 comprises 15 residues. V was pared by 4 bases and J by 1 base, with 15 bases between. Germline CDR1 and CDR2: SGHRS and YFSETQ. Here the CDR3 DNA reads TGCGCCAGCAGCGACCAATCGGGACTTTCCTACGAGCAGTACTTC. The encoded protein is CASSDQSGLSYEQYF.

The chain employs TRBV30 and TRBJ2-3; D is ambiguous. Germline V gives CDR1 GTSNPN, CDR2 SVGIG (reference sequence). The CDR3 extends over 13 amino acids. V gave up 2 bases and J gave up 7 bases, with 13 bases separating them. CDR3 sequence: CAWSPLIVNTQYF. The DNA for the CDR3 is TGTGCCTGGAGTCCCCTTATTGTTAATACGCAGTATTTT. Supplemented by reference TRBV30 and TRBJ2-3, the full variable domain reads SQTIHQWPATLVQPVGSPLSLECTVEGTSNPNLYWYRQAAGRGLQLLFYSVGIGQISSEVPQNLSASRPQDRQFILSSKKLLLSDSGFYLCAWSPLIVNTQYFGPGTRLTVL.

This clone was seen only a few times. V gene TRBV5-4 combines with J gene TRBJ2-1; TRBD2 might be the D (6 bases). V lost 0 bases and J 0 bases, leaving 13 bases between the germline ends. The CDR3 has 17 residues. Germline values: CDR1 SGHNT, CDR2 YYREEE (reference sequence). CDR3 loop: CASSLAFRGSSYNEQFF. The CDR3 nucleotides are TGTGCCAGCAGCTTGGCCTTCCGGGGGAGCTCCTACAATGAGCAGTTCTTC.